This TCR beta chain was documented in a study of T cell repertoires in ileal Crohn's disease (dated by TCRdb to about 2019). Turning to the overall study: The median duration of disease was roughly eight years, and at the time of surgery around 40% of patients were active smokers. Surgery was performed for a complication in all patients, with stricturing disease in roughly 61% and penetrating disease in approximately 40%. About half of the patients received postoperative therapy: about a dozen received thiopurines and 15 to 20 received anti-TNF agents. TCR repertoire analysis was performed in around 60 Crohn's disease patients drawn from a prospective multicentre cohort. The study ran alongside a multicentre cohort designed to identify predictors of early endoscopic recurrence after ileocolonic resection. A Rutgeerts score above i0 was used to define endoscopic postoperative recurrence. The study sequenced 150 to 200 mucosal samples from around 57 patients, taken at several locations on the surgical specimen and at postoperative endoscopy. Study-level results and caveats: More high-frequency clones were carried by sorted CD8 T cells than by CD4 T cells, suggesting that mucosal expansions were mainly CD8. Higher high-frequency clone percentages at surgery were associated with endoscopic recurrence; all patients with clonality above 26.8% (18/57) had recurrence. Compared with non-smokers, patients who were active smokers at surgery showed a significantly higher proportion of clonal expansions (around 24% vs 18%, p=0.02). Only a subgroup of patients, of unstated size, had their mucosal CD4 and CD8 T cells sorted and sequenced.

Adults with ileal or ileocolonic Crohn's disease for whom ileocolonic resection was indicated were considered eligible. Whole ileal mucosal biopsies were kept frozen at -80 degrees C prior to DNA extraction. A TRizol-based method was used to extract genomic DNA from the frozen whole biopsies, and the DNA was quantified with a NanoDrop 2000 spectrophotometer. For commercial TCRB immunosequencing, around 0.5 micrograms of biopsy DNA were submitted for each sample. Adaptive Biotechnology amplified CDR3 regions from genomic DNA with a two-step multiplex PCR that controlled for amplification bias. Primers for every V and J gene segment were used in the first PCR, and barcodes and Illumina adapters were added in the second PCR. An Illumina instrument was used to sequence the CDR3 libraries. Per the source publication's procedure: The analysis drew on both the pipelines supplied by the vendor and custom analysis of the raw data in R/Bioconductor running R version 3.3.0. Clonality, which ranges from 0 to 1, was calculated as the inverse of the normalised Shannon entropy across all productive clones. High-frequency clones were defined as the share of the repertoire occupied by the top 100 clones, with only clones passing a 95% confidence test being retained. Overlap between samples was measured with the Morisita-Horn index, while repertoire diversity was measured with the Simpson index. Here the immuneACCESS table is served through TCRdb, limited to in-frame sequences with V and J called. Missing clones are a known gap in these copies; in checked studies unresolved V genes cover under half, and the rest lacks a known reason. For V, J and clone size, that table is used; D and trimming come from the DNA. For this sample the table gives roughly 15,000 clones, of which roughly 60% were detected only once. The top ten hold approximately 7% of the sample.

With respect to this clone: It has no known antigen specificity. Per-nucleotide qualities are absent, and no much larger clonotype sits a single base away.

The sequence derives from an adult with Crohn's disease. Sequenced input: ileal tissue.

CDR3 region: CAWSVRGASLYGYTF. The bases are TGTGCCTGGAGTGTTCGGGGGGCAAGTCTCTATGGCTACACCTTC. The receptor chain draws on TRBV30 and TRBJ1-2; a tentative D call is TRBD1 (6 bases match). Including cysteine and phenylalanine, the CDR3 has 15 amino acids. CDR3 DNA is the only sequence kept; it has 45 bases, read in frame from the first base. Trimming takes 0 bases from V and 4 bases from J, and the germline ends sit 15 bases apart. CDR1 and CDR2 are drawn from the germline V gene (reference sequence): GTSNPN, SVGIG.